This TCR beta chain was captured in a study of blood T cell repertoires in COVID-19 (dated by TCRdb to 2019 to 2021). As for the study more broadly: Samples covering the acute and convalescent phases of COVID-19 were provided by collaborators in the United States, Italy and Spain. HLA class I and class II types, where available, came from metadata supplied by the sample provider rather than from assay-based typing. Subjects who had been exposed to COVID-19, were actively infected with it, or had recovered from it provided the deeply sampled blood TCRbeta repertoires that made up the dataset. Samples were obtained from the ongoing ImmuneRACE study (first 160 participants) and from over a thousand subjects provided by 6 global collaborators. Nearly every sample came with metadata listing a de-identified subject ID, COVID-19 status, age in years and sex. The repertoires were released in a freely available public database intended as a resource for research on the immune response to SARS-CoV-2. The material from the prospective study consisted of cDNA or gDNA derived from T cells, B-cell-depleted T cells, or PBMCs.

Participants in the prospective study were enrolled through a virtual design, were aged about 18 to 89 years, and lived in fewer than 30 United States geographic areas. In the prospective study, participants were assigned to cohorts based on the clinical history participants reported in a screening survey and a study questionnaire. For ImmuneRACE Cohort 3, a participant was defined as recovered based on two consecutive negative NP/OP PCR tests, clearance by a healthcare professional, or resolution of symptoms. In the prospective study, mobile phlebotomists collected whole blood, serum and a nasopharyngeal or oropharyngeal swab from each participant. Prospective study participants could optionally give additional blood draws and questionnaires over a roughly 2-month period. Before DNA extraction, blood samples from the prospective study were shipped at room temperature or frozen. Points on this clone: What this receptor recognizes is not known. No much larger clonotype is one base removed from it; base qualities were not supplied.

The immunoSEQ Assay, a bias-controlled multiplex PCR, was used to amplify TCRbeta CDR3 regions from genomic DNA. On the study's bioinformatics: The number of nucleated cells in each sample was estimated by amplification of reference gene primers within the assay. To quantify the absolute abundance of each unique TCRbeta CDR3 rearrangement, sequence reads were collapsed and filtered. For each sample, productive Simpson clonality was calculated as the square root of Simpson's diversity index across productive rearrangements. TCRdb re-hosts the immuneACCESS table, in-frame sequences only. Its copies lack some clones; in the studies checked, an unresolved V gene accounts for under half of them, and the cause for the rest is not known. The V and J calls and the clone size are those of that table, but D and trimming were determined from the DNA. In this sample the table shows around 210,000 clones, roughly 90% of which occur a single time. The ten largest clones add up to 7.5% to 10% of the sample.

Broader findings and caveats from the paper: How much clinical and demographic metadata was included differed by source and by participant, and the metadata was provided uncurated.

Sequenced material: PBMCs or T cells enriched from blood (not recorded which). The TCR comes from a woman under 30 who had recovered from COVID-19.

The DNA is as follows: TGTGCCATCAGTGAGTCGAAGACAGCCACTGAAGCTTTCTTT. This encodes CAISESKTATEAFF. Recombination connected TRBV10-3 to TRBJ1-1; the D gene is perhaps TRBD1, on 5 matching bases. Between the V and J ends, shortened by 0 bases and 4 bases respectively, the junction contains 9 bases. The CDR3 sequence holds 14 residues, the cysteine and phenylalanine included. Left in the record is the CDR3 DNA by itself, 42 bases read in frame from the first base. For CDR1 and CDR2, the germline V gene lists ENHRY and SYGVKD.